This section outlines one TCR beta chain sequence together with its context. This sample stems from a study of blood T cell repertoires in COVID-19. Study overall: T cells, B-cell-depleted T cells, or PBMCs provided the cDNA or gDNA that served as material.

This CDR3 is 16 amino acids long. V lost 1 base and J lost 6; bases outside the gene matches: 6. Looked up from germline, CDR1 is SGDLS and CDR2 is YYNGEE. Original processing methods: The assay estimated nucleated cells by amplifying reference gene primers. Generated by immunoSEQ multiplex PCR, the TCRdb table keeps only in-frame clones and is missing some. V and J calls and clone size follow that table, whereas D and trimming were derived from the DNA. This table has about 140,000 clones, around four fifths appearing once. Sequenced: peripheral blood. The chain combines TRBV9 with TRBJ2-1, with 11 bases matching TRBD2. The clonotype originates from a human donor in a cohort sampled during active COVID-19. CDR3 in amino acids: CASSVTSGRSPNEQFF. DNA for the CDR3: TGTGCCAGCAGCGTAACTAGCGGGAGATCTCCCAATGAGCAGTTCTTC.